The clone carrying this TCR beta chain was observed many times. Trimming took off 1 base at V and 4 bases at J, with 14 bases between the two ends. In germline, CDR1 is LGHNA, CDR2 YNFKEQ. The CDR3 sequence is 15 residues long. This record comes from a study of chronic HIV infection and antiretroviral therapy. Using its own MiXCR run on the 5' RACE reads, TCRdb lists one record per CDR3 protein. The profile shows more than 25,000 distinct CDR3 sequences, roughly 8.7% of them singletons. Material: peripheral blood. The rearrangement links TRBV4-2 to TRBJ2-7; TRBD2 is a possible D gene (5 bases). This clonotype originated in an adult who had HIV and had not received antiretroviral therapy, or was an uninfected healthy control (not recorded which). CDR3 sequence (DNA): TGTGCCAGCAGCCAAGTTAAGCGGCGGCAGTACGAGCAGTACTTC. It translates to CASSQVKRRQYEQYF.